The sequence of this T cell receptor (beta chain) was determined in a study of OX40 agonist ivuxolimab in advanced cancers. TCRdb keeps only in-frame clones here, not all; method: immunoSEQ multiplex PCR. The sample has roughly 64,000 clones; roughly 82% are singletons. This clonotype originated in an adult with an advanced solid tumor such as melanoma, head and neck, liver or kidney cancer. The sample consisted of CD4+ or CD8+ T cells sorted from blood, taken in a trial of the OX40 agonist ivuxolimab.

CDR3 in amino acids: CASSTRANEKLFF. Here the CDR3 DNA reads TGTGCCAGCTCCACCCGAGCAAATGAAAAACTGTTTTTT. The rearrangement links TRBV19 to TRBJ1-4; D is ambiguous. The CDR3 totals 13 residues. V was cut by 9 bases and J by 5 bases, with 13 bases left in between. CDR1 and CDR2 (germline): LNHDA, SQIVND (reference sequence).